What follows is one T cell receptor (beta chain) and its context. The target antigen is unknown. Each CDR3 protein is one row after TCRdb ran MiXCR on the 5' RACE reads. The sample yields 800,000 to 900,000 distinct CDR3 sequences, about 12% seen once. The sample originates from a study of CD8 T cells in ankylosing spondylitis. General observations from the study: Roughly 8 highly homologous variants made up a TCR beta motif that seemed to typify ankylosing spondylitis blood.

Losses at the gene ends were 9 bases for V and 1 base for J; bases not matched to a gene: 8. Germline loops: CDR1 MDHEN, CDR2 SYDVKM. The CDR3 sequence is 14 residues long. The chain is built from TRBV28 and TRBJ2-5, with TRBD1 identical over 7 bases. Sample: blood, either unsorted or a sorted T cell fraction (not recorded which). The sequence was collected from a male donor with ankylosing spondylitis. CDR3 DNA: TGTGCCAGTTCCAGGGGGATACTCCAAGAGACCCAGTACTTC. This sequence encodes CASSRGILQETQYF.